This TCR beta chain was captured in a study of OX40 agonist ivuxolimab in advanced cancers. Assay: immunoSEQ multiplex PCR; the TCRdb copy retains only in-frame clones and omits some. The sample has some 100,000 clones; 91% are singletons. Study findings and constraints: Dose levels from 0.1 to 3.0 mg/kg saw CD4+ and CD8+ blood T cells expand clonally by week 6. Partial responders dosed at 0.1-3.0 mg/kg displayed clonal expansion ranking among the lowest.

About this clone itself: Its antigen remains unknown.

CDR3 length: 15 amino acids. V was pared by 0 bases and J by 3 bases, with 1 base of the junction left unmatched. Germline V CDR1 and CDR2: SGDLS, YYNGEE. Cycle 7 day 1, cycle 4 day 1, and baseline were the timepoints at which blood was sampled. Material: CD4+ or CD8+ T cells sorted from blood, obtained in a trial of the OX40 agonist ivuxolimab. The TCR sequence derives from an adult with an advanced solid tumor such as melanoma, head and neck, liver or kidney cancer. The chain carries TRBV9 and TRBJ2-1; the match to TRBD1 covers 9 bases. CDR3 region: CASSVVTGGYNEQFF. The CDR3 DNA follows: TGTGCCAGCAGCGTAGTGACAGGGGGCTACAATGAGCAGTTCTTC.